Listed below are T cell receptor beta chains from one sample, sequenced in a study of control samples from healthy donors and cancer patients. Profiling relied on immunoSEQ multiplex PCR, and the TCRdb table lists in-frame clones only, not all of them. This repertoire shows about 180,000 clones, more than 80% found once; its top ten account for 1.4%. Sequenced input: blood. These receptors all stem from a man under 40 in good health. CDR3s include the opening cysteine and the closing phenylalanine or tryptophan. The D gene is left open where the match is weak. Clone size, where shown, is once, few, many, or a class for clones that have expanded.

>TRBV6-5|TRBJ2-1|15|.|TRBD2
CASSPIAGAYNEQFF
TGTGCCAGCAGTCCCATAGCGGGGGCCTACAATGAGCAGTTCTTC
>TRBV5-6|TRBJ1-2|14|.|.
CASSATGFNYGYTF
TGTGCCAGCAGCGCGACAGGATTTAACTATGGCTACACCTTC
>TRBV5-4|TRBJ2-7|15|.|TRBD1
CASSPTGTALNEQYF
TGTGCCAGCAGCCCAACCGGGACAGCACTGAACGAGCAGTACTTC
>TRBV5-1|TRBJ2-7|15|.|TRBD2
CASSLRTSSAYEQYF
TGCGCCAGCAGCTTGAGGACTAGTTCCGCCTACGAGCAGTACTTC
>TRBV9|TRBJ1-4|16|.|TRBD1
CASSVTYGTGGEKLFF
TGTGCCAGCAGCGTCACCTACGGGACAGGGGGAGAAAAACTGTTTTTT
>TRBV24-1|TRBJ1-5|16|.|.
CATSDRLWGNDQPQHF
TGTGCCACCAGTGACCGATTATGGGGTAACGATCAGCCCCAGCATTTT
>TRBV2|TRBJ2-3|15|.|TRBD2
CASSRTSGSADTQYF
TGTGCCAGCAGTAGGACTAGCGGGAGCGCAGATACGCAGTATTTT
>TRBV6-2/TRBV6-3|TRBJ2-3|17|.|TRBD1
CASSYSRDRGSTDTQYF
TGTGCCAGCAGTTACTCCCGGGACAGGGGTAGTACAGATACGCAGTATTTT
>TRBV7-8|TRBJ2-1|12|.|.
CASSLNGNEQFF
TGTGCCAGCAGCTTGAACGGCAATGAGCAGTTCTTC
>TRBV27|TRBJ2-7|15|.|.
CASSLASFGSYEQYF
TGTGCCAGCAGTTTAGCTAGCTTCGGCTCCTACGAGCAGTACTTC
>TRBV5-4|TRBJ1-2|11|.|.
CASSLGNGYTF
TGTGCCAGCAGCCTTGGAAATGGCTACACCTTC
>TRBV18|TRBJ1-3|17|.|TRBD1
CASSPPRQGISGNTIYF
TGTGCCAGCTCACCACCGCGACAGGGAATCTCTGGAAACACCATATATTTT
>TRBV6-1|TRBJ2-1|12|.|.
CASSEVGNEQFF
TGTGCCAGCAGTGAAGTGGGCAATGAGCAGTTCTTC
>TRBV6-6|TRBJ2-1|15|.|.
CASSYRDSFHNEQFF
TGTGCCAGCAGTTACAGGGACTCGTTCCACAATGAGCAGTTCTTC
>TRBV3-1/TRBV3-2|TRBJ1-6|14|once|.
CASSQENRESPLHF
TGTGCCAGCAGCCAAGAAAACAGGGAATCACCCCTCCACTTT
>TRBV5-1|TRBJ2-7|13|.|TRBD2
CASSLTFGGEQYF
TGCGCCAGCAGCCTCACTTTCGGGGGGGAGCAGTACTTC
>TRBV28|TRBJ1-3|13|.|.
CASSFEKENTIYF
TGTGCCAGCAGTTTTGAAAAGGAGAACACCATATATTTT
>TRBV7-9|TRBJ1-5|18|.|.
CASSQGGTPGRVNQPQHF
TGTGCCAGCAGCCAAGGAGGTACTCCGGGACGGGTCAATCAGCCCCAGCATTTT
>TRBV4-3|TRBJ1-4|19|.|TRBD1
CASSQDAGTGEARNEKLFF
TGCGCCAGCAGCCAAGATGCCGGGACAGGGGAGGCGCGTAATGAAAAACTGTTTTTT
>TRBV30|TRBJ1-4|16|.|TRBD1
CAWSVQRNRGGEKLFF
TGTGCCTGGAGTGTACAAAGGAACAGGGGAGGTGAAAAACTGTTTTTT
>TRBV19|TRBJ1-1|12|.|.
CASSILNTEAFF
TGTGCCAGTAGTATACTGAACACTGAAGCTTTCTTT
>TRBV6-2/TRBV6-3|TRBJ1-6|14|.|.
CASSYLSPNSPLHF
TGTGCCAGCAGTTACTTAAGTCCGAATTCACCCCTCCACTTT
>TRBV7-8|TRBJ1-2|12|once|.
CASRLEEGGYTF
TGTGCCAGCAGGTTGGAGGAGGGGGGCTACACCTTC
>TRBV7-2|TRBJ2-5|15|.|.
CASSLTPGIKETQYF
TGTGCCAGCAGCTTAACACCGGGGATCAAAGAGACCCAGTACTTC
>TRBV21-1|TRBJ2-4|19|.|.
CASSLGRTSGLIAKNIQYF
TGTGCCAGCAGCCTCGGTAGGACTAGCGGGCTAATAGCCAAAAACATTCAGTACTTC
>TRBV2|TRBJ1-5|13|.|.
CASSERENQPQHF
TGTGCCAGCAGTGAAAGGGAAAATCAGCCCCAGCATTTT
>TRBV6-4|TRBJ1-1|13|.|.
CASSQGAGTEAFF
TGTGCCAGCAGTCAAGGAGCTGGCACTGAAGCTTTCTTT
>TRBV7-2|TRBJ1-1|14|.|.
CASSVRGGNTEAFF
TGTGCCAGCAGCGTAAGGGGCGGCAACACTGAAGCTTTCTTT
>TRBV6-5|TRBJ1-4|14|once|.
CASTPDRTGKKLFF
TGTGCCAGCACCCCGGACAGAACGGGCAAGAAACTGTTTTTT
>TRBV27|TRBJ2-7|14|.|.
CASSFGGDPYEQYF
TGTGCCAGCAGTTTCGGAGGGGATCCCTACGAGCAGTACTTC
>TRBV28|TRBJ1-3|13|.|.
CASSLTSGNTIYF
TGTGCCAGCAGTTTAACAAGTGGAAACACCATATATTTT
>TRBV6-2/TRBV6-3|TRBJ2-7|12|.|.
CASSRGVYEQYF
TGTGCCAGCAGCCGGGGAGTGTACGAGCAGTACTTC
>TRBV20-1|TRBJ2-7|11|.|.
CSARTTYEQYF
TGCAGTGCTAGAACAACTTACGAGCAGTACTTC
>TRBV9|TRBJ2-3|16|.|.
CASSVVSGGPTDTQYF
TGTGCCAGCAGCGTAGTCTCAGGGGGGCCCACAGATACGCAGTATTTT
>TRBV6-2/TRBV6-3|TRBJ2-7|14|.|.
CASSYSDSLYEQYF
TGTGCCAGCAGTTACTCGGACAGTCTTTACGAGCAGTACTTC
>TRBV19|TRBJ1-5|14|few|.
CASNPVMTSQPQHF
TGTGCCAGTAACCCTGTGATGACGAGTCAGCCCCAGCATTTT
>TRBV6-2/TRBV6-3|TRBJ1-4|13|.|TRBD1
CASSSGTGVDRFF
TGTGCCAGCAGTTCCGGGACAGGGGTCGATCGGTTTTTT
>TRBV11-3|TRBJ2-2|15|.|.
CASSTGSKNTGELFF
TGTGCCAGCAGCACCGGGAGCAAGAACACCGGGGAGCTGTTTTTT
>TRBV7-9|TRBJ2-2|14|once|.
CASSFIPDPGELFF
TGTGCCAGCAGCTTTATCCCGGATCCCGGGGAGCTGTTTTTT
>TRBV10-1|TRBJ2-5|16|.|TRBD2
CASSGTSGSTQETQYF
TGCGCCAGCAGTGGGACTAGCGGGAGTACCCAAGAGACCCAGTACTTC
>TRBV19|TRBJ2-3|16|.|.
CASRPLGGWGTDTQYF
TGTGCCAGTAGACCGTTAGGGGGGTGGGGCACAGATACGCAGTATTTT
>TRBV18|TRBJ1-1|15|.|TRBD1
CASSPRQGAGTEAFF
TGTGCCAGCTCACCTCGACAGGGGGCAGGCACTGAAGCTTTCTTT
>TRBV27|TRBJ2-7|13|.|TRBD1
CASRHRGAYEQYF
TGTGCCAGCAGACACAGGGGAGCCTACGAGCAGTACTTC
>TRBV3-1/TRBV3-2|TRBJ2-7|13|.|TRBD2
CASSLGLLYEQYF
TGTGCCAGCAGCCTGGGACTACTCTACGAGCAGTACTTC
>TRBV7-9|TRBJ2-7|15|.|TRBD2
CASSLGASGAYEQYF
TGTGCCAGCAGCTTAGGGGCTAGCGGGGCCTACGAGCAGTACTTC
>TRBV14|TRBJ2-7|14|.|.
CASSQALAIYEQYF
TGTGCCAGCAGCCAAGCACTAGCAATCTACGAGCAGTACTTC
>TRBV7-3|TRBJ1-1|15|.|TRBD1
CASSPDSGQHTEAFF
TGTGCCAGCAGCCCCGACTCGGGACAGCACACTGAAGCTTTCTTT
>TRBV10-3|TRBJ1-2|12|.|.
CAIREDRRGYTF
TGTGCCATCAGGGAGGACAGACGGGGCTACACCTTC
>TRBV6-1|TRBJ1-6|16|.|.
CASSDKLQGRYSPLHF
TGTGCCAGCAGTGATAAGTTACAGGGACGCTATTCACCCCTCCACTTT
>TRBV18|TRBJ2-5|13|.|.
CASSPRSQETQYF
TGTGCCAGCTCACCACGGAGCCAAGAGACCCAGTACTTC
>TRBV7-2|TRBJ2-3|15|.|TRBD2
CASSPAGAPTDTQYF
TGTGCCAGCAGCCCAGCGGGGGCCCCCACAGATACGCAGTATTTT
>TRBV7-2|TRBJ2-2|15|once|.
CASSLQRGNTGELFF
TGTGCCAGCAGCCTACAACGGGGGAACACCGGGGAGCTGTTTTTT
>TRBV18|TRBJ2-5|15|.|.
CASSPRQGGQETQYF
TGTGCCAGCTCACCCAGGCAGGGTGGCCAAGAGACCCAGTACTTC
>TRBV3-1/TRBV3-2|TRBJ1-5|14|.|.
CASSQIREEQPQHF
TGTGCCAGCAGCCAAATAAGGGAGGAGCAGCCCCAGCATTTT
>TRBV10-2|TRBJ1-2|12|.|TRBD1
CATQGANYGYTF
TGCGCCACACAGGGGGCGAATTATGGCTACACCTTC
>TRBV24-1|TRBJ2-2|16|.|TRBD2
CATSERTSGSTGELFF
TGTGCCACCAGTGAAAGGACTAGCGGGAGCACCGGGGAGCTGTTTTTT
>TRBV2|TRBJ2-1|14|.|.
CASRPRGSYNEQFF
TGTGCCAGCAGGCCCAGGGGCTCCTACAATGAGCAGTTCTTC
>TRBV29-1|TRBJ2-7|13|.|TRBD1
CSVRRDRAYEQYF
TGCAGCGTGAGACGGGACAGAGCCTACGAGCAGTACTTC
>TRBV12-2|TRBJ1-2|17|.|.
CASRLVDGTRRRAGYTF
TGTGCAAGTCGCTTAGTCGACGGGACCAGACGGCGGGCGGGCTACACCTTC
>TRBV11-2|TRBJ2-7|13|.|TRBD2
CASTTTSAGEQYF
TGTGCCAGCACCACGACTAGCGCGGGGGAGCAGTACTTC